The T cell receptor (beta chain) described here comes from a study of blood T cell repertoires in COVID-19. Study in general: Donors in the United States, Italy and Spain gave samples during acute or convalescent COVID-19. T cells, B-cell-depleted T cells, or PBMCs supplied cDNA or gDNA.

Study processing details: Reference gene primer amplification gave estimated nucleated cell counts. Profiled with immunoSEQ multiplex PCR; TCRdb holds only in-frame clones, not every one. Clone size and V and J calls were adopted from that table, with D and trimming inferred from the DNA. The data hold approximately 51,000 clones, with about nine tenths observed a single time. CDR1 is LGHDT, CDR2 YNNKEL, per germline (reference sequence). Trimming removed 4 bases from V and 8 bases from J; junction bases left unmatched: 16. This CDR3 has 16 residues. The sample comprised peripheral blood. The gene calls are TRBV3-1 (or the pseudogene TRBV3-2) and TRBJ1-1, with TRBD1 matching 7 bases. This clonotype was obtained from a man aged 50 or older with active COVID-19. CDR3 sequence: CASSRRPTGFGVEAFF. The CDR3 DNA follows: TGTGCCAGCAGCCGGCGCCCGACAGGGTTCGGGGTGGAAGCTTTCTTT.